Shown below are 8 T cell receptor beta chains from a single sample sequenced in a study of technical replicates of blood from a few donors. TCRdb's copy holds only in-frame clones and misses some; the assay was immunoSEQ multiplex PCR. The sample yields 55,000 to 65,000 clones, just under 95% seen once. The sample taken for sequencing was PBMCs. Source of these receptors: a human donor in good health. Some clones in this sample may be carry-over from other donors' samples.

The chain uses TRBV30 and TRBJ2-1, with TRBD2 matching 15 bases. This CDR3 contains 16 residues. Trimming cost V 3 bases and J 10 bases; bases outside gene matches: 10. The V gene's germline CDR1 is GTSNPN and CDR2 SVGIG (reference sequence). The CDR3: CAWRGTSGRTRGEQFF. DNA of the CDR3: TGTGCCTGGAGAGGGACTAGCGGGAGGACCCGGGGAGAGCAGTTCTTC.

V gene TRBV6-6 combines with J gene TRBJ1-6; 7 bases are shared with TRBD1. Trimming at V came to 3 bases and at J to 9 bases, leaving 11 bases not matched to a gene. The CDR3 length is 16 residues. Germline V CDR1 and CDR2: MNHNY, SVGAGI (reference sequence). The CDR3 region has the DNA TGTGCCAGCAGTTATCACACTGGACAGGTAGCTTCACCCCTCCACTTT. Translating gives CASSYHTGQVASPLHF.

This rearrangement joins TRBV6-1 to TRBJ2-1; D is possibly TRBD2 (6 bases). The V gene's germline CDR1 is MNHNS and CDR2 SASEGT. Trimming left V 3 bases short and J 0 bases short, with 6 bases between. The CDR3 extends over 14 amino acids. The CDR3 DNA follows: TGTGCCAGCAGTGAGACTAGCTCCTACAATGAGCAGTTCTTC. Protein: CASSETSSYNEQFF.

V and J are TRBV18 and TRBJ2-7; D gene ambiguous. V lost 3 bases, J lost 0 bases, and 15 bases lay in between. The germline V gene encodes CDR1 KGHSH and CDR2 LQKENI. The CDR3 spans 16 residues. The DNA for the CDR3 is TGTGCCAGCTCACCCCATAACCCGCGAAGCTCCTACGAGCAGTACTTC. Amino acids: CASSPHNPRSSYEQYF.

The V gene is TRBV2, the J gene TRBJ2-3; 8 positions agree with TRBD2. Germline loops: CDR1 SNHLY, CDR2 FYNNEI. Trimming took 2 bases from V and 2 from J; bases not matched to a gene: 6. The CDR3 runs 16 residues. This CDR3 is CASSESSGGYTDTQYF. CDR3 nucleotide sequence: TGTGCCAGCAGTGAAAGCAGCGGGGGCTACACAGATACGCAGTATTTT. The full variable domain, completed using reference TRBV2 and TRBJ2-3, is EPEVTQTPSHQVTQMGQEVILRCVPISNHLYFYWYRQILGQKVEFLVSFYNNEISEKSEIFDDQFSVERPDGSNFTLKIRSTKLEDSAMYFCASSESSGGYTDTQYFGPGTRLTVL.

The J gene is TRBJ2-7, the V gene TRBV5-8, with 9 positions matching TRBD1. Trimming at V came to 1 base and at J to 2 bases, leaving 4 bases not matched to a gene. This CDR3 region has 15 residues. CDR1 is SGHTS and CDR2 is YDEGEE in the germline V gene. In DNA form, the CDR3 reads TGTGCCAGCAGCTTGTCGGACAGGGGAACCTACGAGCAGTACTTC. Protein: CASSLSDRGTYEQYF.

The chain has TRBV6-6 and TRBJ1-2, with 9 bases lining up with TRBD1. J gave up 3 bases and V 6 bases, and 5 bases lay outside the gene matches. CDR1 is MNHNY and CDR2 is SVGAGI in the germline V gene (reference sequence). The CDR3 length is 14 residues. The CDR3 sequence: CASSLGTGYYGYTF. The CDR3 DNA reads TGTGCCAGCAGCTTGGGGACAGGGTACTATGGCTACACCTTC.

This sequence joins TRBV5-1 and TRBJ1-3, with D possibly TRBD1 on 5 matching bases. Trimming took 0 bases from V and 0 from J, leaving 13 bases between them. The germline CDR1 and CDR2 sequences are SGHRS and YFSETQ. CDR3 length: 17 amino acids. CDR3 nucleotide sequence: TGCGCCAGCAGCTTGGGATCTACAGGCAGCTCTGGAAACACCATATATTTT. Its protein is CASSLGSTGSSGNTIYF. Complete variable domain (other parts from reference TRBV5-1 and TRBJ1-3): KAGVTQTPRYLIKTRGQQVTLSCSPISGHRSVSWYQQTPGQGLQFLFEYFSETQRNKGNFPGRFSGRQFSNSRSEMNVSTLELGDSALYLCASSLGSTGSSGNTIYFGEGSWLTVV.